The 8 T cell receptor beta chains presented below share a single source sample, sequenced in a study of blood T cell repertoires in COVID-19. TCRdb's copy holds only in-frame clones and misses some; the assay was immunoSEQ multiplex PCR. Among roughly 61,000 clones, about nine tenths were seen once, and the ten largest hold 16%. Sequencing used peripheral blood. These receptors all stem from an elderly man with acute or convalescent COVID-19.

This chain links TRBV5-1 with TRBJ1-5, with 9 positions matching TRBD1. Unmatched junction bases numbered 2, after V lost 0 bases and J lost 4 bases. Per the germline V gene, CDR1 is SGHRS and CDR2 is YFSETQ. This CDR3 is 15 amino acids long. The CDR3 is CASSLVGTGNQPQHF. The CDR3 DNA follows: TGCGCCAGCAGCTTGGTAGGGACAGGGAATCAGCCCCAGCATTTT. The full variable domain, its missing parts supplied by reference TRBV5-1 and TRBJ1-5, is KAGVTQTPRYLIKTRGQQVTLSCSPISGHRSVSWYQQTPGQGLQFLFEYFSETQRNKGNFPGRFSGRQFSNSRSEMNVSTLELGDSALYLCASSLVGTGNQPQHFGDGTRLSIL.

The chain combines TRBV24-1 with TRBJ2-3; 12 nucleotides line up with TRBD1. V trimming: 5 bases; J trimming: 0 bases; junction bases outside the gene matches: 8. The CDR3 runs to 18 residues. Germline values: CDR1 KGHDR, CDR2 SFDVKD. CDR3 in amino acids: CATSGTGQGATSTDTQYF. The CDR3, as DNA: TGTGCCACCAGTGGAACGGGACAGGGGGCCACTAGCACAGATACGCAGTATTTT.

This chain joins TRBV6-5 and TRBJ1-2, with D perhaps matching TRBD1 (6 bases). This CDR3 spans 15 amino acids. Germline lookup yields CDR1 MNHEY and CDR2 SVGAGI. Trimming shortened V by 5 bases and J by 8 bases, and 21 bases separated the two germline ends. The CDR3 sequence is CASSTPGGGRIGYTF. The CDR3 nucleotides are TGTGCCAGCAGTACCCCCGGGGGGGGGCGCATCGGCTACACCTTC.

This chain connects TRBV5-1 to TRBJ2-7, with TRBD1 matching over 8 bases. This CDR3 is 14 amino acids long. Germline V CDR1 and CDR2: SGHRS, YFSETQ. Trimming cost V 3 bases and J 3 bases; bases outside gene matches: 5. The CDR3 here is CASSSGTGGYEQYF. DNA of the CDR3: TGCGCCAGCAGCTCTGGAACAGGGGGCTACGAGCAGTACTTC.

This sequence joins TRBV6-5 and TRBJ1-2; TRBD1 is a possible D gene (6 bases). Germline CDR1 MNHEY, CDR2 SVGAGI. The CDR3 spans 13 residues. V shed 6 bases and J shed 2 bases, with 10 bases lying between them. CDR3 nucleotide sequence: TGTGCCAGCAGCAACAGGGAAAACTATGGCTACACCTTC. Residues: CASSNRENYGYTF.

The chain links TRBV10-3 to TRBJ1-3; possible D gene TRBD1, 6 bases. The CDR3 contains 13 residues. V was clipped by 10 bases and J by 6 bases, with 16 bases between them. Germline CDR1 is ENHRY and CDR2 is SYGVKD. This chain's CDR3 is CATAGTSANTIYF. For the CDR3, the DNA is TGTGCCACCGCCGGGACATCCGCAAACACCATATATTTT.

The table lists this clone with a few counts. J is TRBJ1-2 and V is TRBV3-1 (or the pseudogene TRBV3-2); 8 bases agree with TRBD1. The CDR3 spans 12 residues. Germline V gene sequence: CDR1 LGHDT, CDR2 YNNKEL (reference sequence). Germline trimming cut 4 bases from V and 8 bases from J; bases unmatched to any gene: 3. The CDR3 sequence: CASSPTGEGYTF. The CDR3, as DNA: TGTGCCAGCAGCCCGACAGGGGAAGGCTACACCTTC.

The CDR3 sequence is CASKPSWTSYEQYF. DNA for the CDR3: TGTGCCAGCAAGCCCAGTTGGACTAGCTACGAGCAGTACTTC. The chain recombines TRBV6-5 with TRBJ2-7; TRBD2 agrees at 7 bases. Germline assignment: CDR1 MNHEY and CDR2 SVGAGI. Unmatched junction bases numbered 9, after V lost 7 bases and J lost 3 bases. The CDR3 has 14 residues.